This T cell receptor (beta chain) derives from a study of cytomegalovirus exposure and HLA in healthy donors. With 60 Vbeta and 13 Jbeta primers, the PCR was carried out. TCRdb's copy holds only in-frame clones and misses some; the assay was immunoSEQ multiplex PCR. The sample has about 140,000 clones, approximately 84% seen once. This CDR3 comprises 12 residues. V was trimmed by 5 bases and J by 4 bases, leaving 6 bases between them. Looked up from germline, CDR1 is LNHDA and CDR2 is SQIVND (reference sequence). Source material: PBMCs. The source is a woman between 40 and 50 years old in good health and CMV-seronegative. The V call is TRBV19, the J call TRBJ1-5; no definite D call. For the CDR3, the DNA is TGTGCCAGTAGTCCGCGGAATCAGCCCCAGCATTTT. This codes for CASSPRNQPQHF.